This T cell receptor beta chain originates from a study of shared clonotypes between healthy human individuals. Study-level background: Each donor contributed plates that comprised three CD4 naive, three CD4 memory, two CD8 naive and one CD8 memory.

Note on this clone: Its target is not known.

Original processing notes: For the immunoSEQ data, sequences were junction-only without quality scores, so filtering differed. Generated by immunoSEQ multiplex PCR, the TCRdb table keeps only in-frame clones and is missing some. That table furnishes V, J and clone size, whereas the DNA furnished D and trimming. The data show about 2.1 million clones, around 93% seen once. Naive-designated CD8 cells lacked CD45RO, were positively enriched for CCR7, and omitted terminally differentiated effector memory CD45RA+ cells. Study findings and constraints: In this cohort, only blood was sampled, and tissue repertoires likely differ. In contrast to clonotypes shared by all four donors, non-shared clonotypes had lower generation probabilities.

The germline V gene encodes CDR1 SNHLY and CDR2 FYNNEI. Trimming removed 4 bases at V and 2 bases at J, with 8 bases between. This CDR3 region has 14 residues. The specimen sequenced was naive CD8+ T cells from PBMCs. This TCR came from a man younger than 35 in good health. Some clones in this sample may be carry-over from other donors' samples. The chain carries TRBV2 and TRBJ2-2; D is unresolved. CDR3 coding DNA: TGTGCCAGCAGTGTGTGGGATAACACCGGGGAGCTGTTTTTT. Protein sequence: CASSVWDNTGELFF.